This T cell receptor (beta chain) was profiled in a study of chemoradiotherapy in HPV16-positive cancers. Clones were sequenced by immunoSEQ multiplex PCR, and TCRdb holds only the in-frame ones, with some missing. This table has 5,000 to 6,000 clones, 80% to 95% appearing once. V shed 4 bases, J shed 5 bases, and the junction held 12 bases outside the gene matches. Germline V gives CDR1 SGHRS, CDR2 YFSETQ. The CDR3 sequence is 16 residues long. The sample here was blood, taken from a patient who underwent chemoradiotherapy. This TCR came from a human donor with HPV-associated anogenital cancer. The chain uses TRBV5-1 and TRBJ2-1, with TRBD2 matching 7 bases. CDR3 bases: TGCGCCAGCAGCCTCGCCGGGTGGGGGGGGAACAATGAGCAGTTCTTC. It codes for CASSLAGWGGNNEQFF.